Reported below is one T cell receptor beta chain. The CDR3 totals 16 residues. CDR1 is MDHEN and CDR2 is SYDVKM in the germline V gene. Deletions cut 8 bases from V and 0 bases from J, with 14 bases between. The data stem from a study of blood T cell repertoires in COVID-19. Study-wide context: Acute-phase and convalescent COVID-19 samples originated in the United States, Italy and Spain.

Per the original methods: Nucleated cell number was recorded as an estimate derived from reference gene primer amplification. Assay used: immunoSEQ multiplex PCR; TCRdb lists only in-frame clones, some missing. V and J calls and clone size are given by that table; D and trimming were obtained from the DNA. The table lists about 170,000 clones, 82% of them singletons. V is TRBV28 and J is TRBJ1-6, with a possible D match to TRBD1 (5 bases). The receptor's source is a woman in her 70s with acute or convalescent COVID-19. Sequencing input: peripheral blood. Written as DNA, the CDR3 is TGTGCCAGCGGGTCGGGGGTCTCCTCCTATAATTCACCCCTCCACTTT. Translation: CASGSGVSSYNSPLHF.